The rows below give T cell receptor beta chains drawn from one sample of a study of T-cell reconstitution after alpha-beta-depleted transplantation in children. TCRdb independently ran MiXCR on the PCR reads; one entry per CDR3 protein. The data contain hundreds of thousands of distinct CDR3 sequences, roughly an eighth of them seen just once; the ten biggest clones take up less than 6.5%. The specimen was PBMCs from the stem cell graft donor, collected from the stem cell graft. The receptor source for this set is a human donor who donated a stem cell graft to a child with combined immunodeficiency. The CDR3 runs from the conserved cysteine through the conserved F or W. A D gene is named only where the DNA matches it firmly. Expanded clones get a size class; other rows say once, few or many, or leave the size out.

j_call: TRBJ2-4; clone_size: NA; d_call: TRBD2; v_call: TRBV7-9; cdr3_aa: CASSSTGTRVDIQYF; cdr3_nt: TGTGCCAGCAGCTCAACCGGGACTAGAGTAGACATTCAGTACTTC
j_call: TRBJ2-3; clone_size: few; d_call: TRBD2; v_call: TRBV4-3; cdr3_aa: CASTINPWEGSSTDTQYF; cdr3_nt: TGCGCCAGCACCATAAACCCCTGGGAGGGTTCTAGCACAGATACGCAGTATTTT
j_call: TRBJ2-2; clone_size: NA; d_call: TRBD2; v_call: TRBV12-3/TRBV12-4; cdr3_aa: CASCLSLGLALSNTGELFF; cdr3_nt: TGTGCCAGCTGTTTATCCCTCGGACTAGCGCTATCGAACACCGGGGAGCTGTTTTTT
j_call: TRBJ2-7; clone_size: few; d_call: NA; v_call: TRBV29-1; cdr3_aa: CSVRGSSEQYF; cdr3_nt: TGCAGCGTACGGGGGTCGAGCGAGCAGTACTTC
j_call: TRBJ2-7; clone_size: few; d_call: NA; v_call: TRBV10-3; cdr3_aa: CAISGEGGTVSYEQYF; cdr3_nt: TGTGCCATCAGTGGAGAGGGCGGGACAGTGTCCTACGAGCAGTACTTC
j_call: TRBJ2-7; clone_size: few; d_call: NA; v_call: TRBV29-1; cdr3_aa: CSVALPLGYEQYF; cdr3_nt: TGCAGCGTTGCCCTCCCCCTAGGCTACGAGCAGTACTTC
j_call: TRBJ2-1; clone_size: many; d_call: TRBD2; v_call: TRBV16; cdr3_aa: CASSQWLAGGLYNEQFF; cdr3_nt: TGTGCCAGCAGTCAATGGCTAGCGGGAGGCCTATACAATGAGCAGTTCTTC
j_call: TRBJ1-5; clone_size: NA; d_call: NA; v_call: TRBV20-1; cdr3_aa: CSVRLGGSNQPQHF; cdr3_nt: TGCAGTGTTCGTCTGGGGGGAAGCAATCAGCCCCAGCATTTT
j_call: TRBJ2-3; clone_size: NA; d_call: TRBD1; v_call: TRBV12-3/TRBV12-4; cdr3_aa: CASSSEGATQYF; cdr3_nt: TGTGCCAGCAGTTCCGAGGGGGCGACGCAGTATTTT
j_call: TRBJ2-1; clone_size: few; d_call: TRBD2; v_call: TRBV12-3/TRBV12-4; cdr3_aa: CASLAGISSYNEQFF; cdr3_nt: TGTGCCAGTCTAGCGGGTATCTCCTCCTACAATGAGCAGTTCTTC
j_call: TRBJ1-1; clone_size: few; d_call: TRBD1; v_call: TRBV11-2; cdr3_aa: CASSLVPGTGGTEAFF; cdr3_nt: TGTGCCAGCAGCTTAGTTCCCGGGACAGGGGGCACTGAAGCTTTCTTT
j_call: TRBJ2-4; clone_size: many; d_call: TRBD1; v_call: TRBV6-5; cdr3_aa: CASSWGQGGAKNIQYF; cdr3_nt: TGTGCCAGCAGTTGGGGACAGGGGGGAGCCAAAAACATTCAGTACTTC
j_call: TRBJ2-4; clone_size: few; d_call: NA; v_call: TRBV12-3/TRBV12-4; cdr3_aa: CASTLAKNIQYF; cdr3_nt: TGTGCCAGCACCCTAGCCAAAAACATTCAGTACTTC
j_call: TRBJ2-2; clone_size: NA; d_call: TRBD1; v_call: TRBV12-3/TRBV12-4; cdr3_aa: CASRAGQGETGELFF; cdr3_nt: TGTGCCAGCAGAGCGGGACAGGGAGAGACCGGGGAGCTGTTTTTT
j_call: TRBJ2-7; clone_size: few; d_call: NA; v_call: TRBV5-1; cdr3_aa: CASSLDFETTYEQYF; cdr3_nt: TGCGCCAGCAGCTTGGATTTTGAGACCACCTACGAGCAGTACTTC
j_call: TRBJ2-3; clone_size: once; d_call: NA; v_call: TRBV6-2/TRBV6-3; cdr3_aa: CATLPRRGTDTQYF; cdr3_nt: TGTGCCACCCTCCCACGTCGTGGCACAGATACGCAGTATTTT
j_call: TRBJ2-4; clone_size: many; d_call: NA; v_call: TRBV12-3/TRBV12-4; cdr3_aa: CASSPGDSRGNIQYF; cdr3_nt: TGTGCCAGCAGTCCCGGTGACTCACGAGGGAACATTCAGTACTTC
j_call: TRBJ2-3; clone_size: NA; d_call: TRBD2; v_call: TRBV3-1; cdr3_aa: CASSQVTRLAGLSTDTQYF; cdr3_nt: TGTGCCAGCAGCCAAGTTACAAGACTAGCGGGGCTTAGCACAGATACGCAGTATTTT